Below, 30 T cell receptor beta chains from the same sample are listed, as sequenced in a study of blood T cell repertoires in COVID-19 (dated by TCRdb to the early 2020s). The library was generated by the immunoSEQ multiplex PCR assay. TCRdb took over this immuneACCESS table, retaining in-frame rearrangements with V and J assigned. Such tables are incomplete; in checked studies, under half of the missing clones stem from an unresolved V gene, and the remainder is unexplained. Present in this sample are about 160,000 clones, roughly 91% of which were seen just once. The biggest ten clones account for roughly 4.5% of the sample. Sequencing was performed on peripheral blood. Source of these receptors: a woman aged 45-65 years with acute or convalescent COVID-19.

The chain combines TRBV25-1 with TRBJ1-2; D not resolved. Germline V gene sequence: CDR1 MGHDK, CDR2 SYGVNS. The V end was cut by 7 bases, the J end by 7 bases, with 16 bases between. The CDR3 covers 13 residues. The CDR3 DNA is TGTGCCAGCAAGGATGGCGGACTATTTGGCTACACCTTC. Protein sequence: CASKDGGLFGYTF.

The chain is built from TRBV6-5 and TRBJ1-1; maybe TRBD1 (6 bases). CDR1 is MNHEY and CDR2 is SVGAGI in the germline V gene. Trimming shortened V by 6 bases and J by 4 bases, and 15 bases separated the two germline ends. There are 14 residues in the CDR3. The CDR3 spells CASRTQGGSTEAFF. As DNA, the CDR3 is TGTGCCAGCAGAACACAGGGAGGGAGCACTGAAGCTTTCTTT.

This sequence joins TRBV6-5 and TRBJ1-1, with 11 bases matching TRBD1. The CDR3 length is 15 residues. In germline, CDR1 is MNHEY, CDR2 SVGAGI. V lost 5 bases, J lost 4 bases, and 6 bases stayed unmatched. CDR3 DNA sequence: TGTGCCAGCAGTCACGCCGGGACAGGGGGCACTGAAGCTTTCTTT. Translated: CASSHAGTGGTEAFF.

The CDR3 DNA reads as TGTGCCAGCAGCTCCTGGACAGGCGTCCAAGAGACCCAGTACTTC. This translates into CASSSWTGVQETQYF. The rearrangement uses TRBV11-1 and TRBJ2-5; TRBD1 aligns across 7 bases. The CDR3 length is 15 residues. The junction had 6 bases not matched to a gene; V was cut back by 4 bases and J by 1 base. The germline V gene encodes CDR1 SGHAT and CDR2 FQDESV (reference sequence).

The chain combines TRBV9 with TRBJ2-3; 9 positions agree with TRBD2. The CDR3 sequence is 15 residues long. From germline, CDR1 is SGDLS and CDR2 YYNGEE. J lost 5 bases, V lost 0 bases, and 4 bases had no gene match. The CDR3 coding sequence is TGTGCCAGCAGCGTAGCAGCGGGAGGTCAAGATACGCAGTATTTT. It translates to CASSVAAGGQDTQYF.

This chain joins TRBV10-1 and TRBJ2-7; a possible D gene is TRBD1 (5 bases). The germline V gene has CDR1 WNHNN and CDR2 SYGVQD (reference sequence). V was trimmed by 6 bases and J by 3 bases, leaving 9 bases between them. The CDR3 is 12 residues long. The CDR3 DNA sequence: TGCGCCAGCAGCAACAGGAGCTACGAGCAGTACTTC. It encodes CASSNRSYEQYF.

This chain uses TRBV9 with TRBJ2-1, with a possible D match to TRBD2 (6 bases). Trimming shortened V by 3 bases and J by 5 bases, and 12 bases separated the two germline ends. The CDR3 contains 14 residues. Germline-derived CDR1 and CDR2 are SGDLS and YYNGEE. The CDR3 spells CASSGGTNNNEQFF. The CDR3 DNA follows: TGTGCCAGCAGCGGCGGGACCAACAACAATGAGCAGTTCTTC.

This clone was seen only a few times. Other DNA variants within this sample encode the same CDR3. This chain joins TRBV28 and TRBJ1-1; the D is unclear. CDR1 and CDR2 (germline): MDHEN, SYDVKM. The length of the CDR3 is 12 residues. With 5 bases removed from V and 1 base from J, the gap between germline ends came to 5 bases. The CDR3 reads CASSPGNTEAFF. The CDR3 region has the DNA TGTGCCAGCAGTCCGGGGAACACTGAAGCTTTCTTT. The entire variable domain, with the rest obtained from reference TRBV28 and TRBJ1-1, is as follows: DVKVTQSSRYLVKRTGEKVFLECVQDMDHENMFWYRQDPGLGLRLIYFSYDVKMKEKGDIPEGYSVSREKKERFSLILESASTNQTSMYLCASSPGNTEAFFGQGTRLTVV.

The chain links TRBV24-1 to TRBJ1-4; weak D call: TRBD1 (6 bases). This CDR3 has 18 residues. Germline V gives CDR1 KGHDR, CDR2 SFDVKD. Trimming cost V 0 bases and J 0 bases, with 13 bases left between them. The CDR3 is CATSDLDRPWATNEKLFF. The CDR3 DNA is TGTGCCACCAGTGATTTGGACAGGCCCTGGGCAACTAATGAAAAACTGTTTTTT.

The J gene is TRBJ1-1, the V gene TRBV4-1, with 8 bases matching TRBD1. V lost 6 bases and J lost 4; bases outside the gene matches: 4. Germline loops: CDR1 MGHRA, CDR2 YSYEKL. The CDR3 runs to 13 residues. The CDR3 sequence: CASRLDRGTEAFF. The DNA of the CDR3 is TGCGCCAGCAGACTTGACAGGGGCACTGAAGCTTTCTTT.

The chain couples TRBV7-9 to TRBJ1-2, with D possibly being TRBD1 (5 bases). The CDR3 has 14 residues. CDR1 and CDR2 (germline): SEHNR, FQNEAQ (reference sequence). V gave up 2 bases and J gave up 4 bases, with 11 bases separating them. The DNA of the CDR3 is TGTGCCAGCAGCTTAAGGGGCTCGGGCTATGGCTACACCTTC. Protein sequence: CASSLRGSGYGYTF.

The CDR3 region is CAISDGGSSYNEQFF. DNA of the CDR3: TGTGCCATCAGTGATGGCGGGAGCTCCTACAATGAGCAGTTCTTC. This chain links TRBV10-3 with TRBJ2-1, with 7 bases lining up with TRBD2. The CDR3 extends over 15 amino acids. The ends lost 3 bases at V and 0 bases at J; junction bases unmatched: 2. Per the germline V gene, CDR1 is ENHRY and CDR2 is SYGVKD.

The chain couples TRBV7-2 to TRBJ2-5; a possible D gene is TRBD1 (5 bases). V was clipped by 1 base and J by 0 bases, with 9 bases between them. Looked up from germline, CDR1 is SGHTA and CDR2 is FQGNSA. The CDR3 extends over 15 amino acids. In nucleotides, the CDR3 is TGTGCCAGCAGCTTAGTAGGGGCTCACCAAGAGACCCAGTACTTC. As protein: CASSLVGAHQETQYF. Variable domain in full (rest from reference TRBV7-2 and TRBJ2-5): GAGVSQSPSNKVTEKGKDVELRCDPISGHTALYWYRQSLGQGLEFLIYFQGNSAPDKSGLPSDRFSAERTGGSVSTLTIQRTQQEDSAVYLCASSLVGAHQETQYFGPGTRLLVL.

This sequence joins TRBV7-9 and TRBJ1-4, with no clear D. The V gene's germline CDR1 is SEHNR and CDR2 FQNEAQ (reference sequence). Trimming stripped 0 bases from V and 0 bases from J, with 8 bases between. This CDR3 is built from 16 residues. For the CDR3, the DNA is TGTGCCAGCAGCTTAGCTCTAGCGGCAACTAATGAAAAACTGTTTTTT. Its protein product is CASSLALAATNEKLFF. Combining the CDR3 with reference TRBV7-9 and TRBJ1-4 gives the whole variable domain DTGVSQNPRHKITKRGQNVTFRCDPISEHNRLYWYRQTLGQGPEFLTYFQNEAQLEKSRLLSDRFSAERPKGSFSTLEIQRTEQGDSAMYLCASSLALAATNEKLFFGSGTQLSVL.

CDR3 in DNA: TGTGCCAGCAGCCCCGGACTAGCGGGAGTCAGTGAGCAGTTCTTC. Translating it yields CASSPGLAGVSEQFF. The genes are TRBV7-8 and TRBJ2-1, with TRBD2 identical over 13 bases. The CDR3 extends over 15 amino acids. Germline V gene lookup returns CDR1 SGHVS and CDR2 FQNEAQ. The junction had 7 bases not matched to a gene; V was cut back by 5 bases and J by 9 bases.

The rearrangement uses TRBV30 and TRBJ1-1; TRBD1 aligns across 8 bases. Losses at the gene ends were 0 bases for V and 5 bases for J; bases not matched to a gene: 5. This CDR3 comprises 14 residues. Germline loops: CDR1 GTSNPN, CDR2 SVGIG (reference sequence). The DNA for the CDR3 is TGTGCCTGGAGTGTGACCAGGGGGCTAACTGAAGCTTTCTTT. Protein product: CAWSVTRGLTEAFF.

This chain joins TRBV10-3 and TRBJ1-1; D is ambiguous. The ends were cut back, 7 bases at V and 5 bases at J, with 17 bases in the middle. Germline V lookup: CDR1 ENHRY, CDR2 SYGVKD. This CDR3 spans 14 amino acids. CDR3 in amino acids: CAINSGILMTEAFF. The CDR3 coding sequence is TGTGCCATCAACTCCGGGATCTTAATGACTGAAGCTTTCTTT.

The CDR3 reads CASSLRISGSGGTYNEQFF. CDR3 nucleotide sequence: TGTGCCAGCAGTTTAAGGATTAGCGGGAGCGGGGGGACCTACAATGAGCAGTTCTTC. This chain links TRBV28 with TRBJ2-1; TRBD2 aligns across 9 bases. V was pared by 2 bases and J by 2 bases, with 13 bases of the junction left unmatched. The CDR3 length is 19 residues. Germline assignment: CDR1 MDHEN and CDR2 SYDVKM.

V usage is TRBV9 and J usage is TRBJ2-3; D unresolved. V shed 4 bases and J shed 3 bases, with 6 bases lying between them. In germline, CDR1 is SGDLS, CDR2 YYNGEE. CDR3 length equals 12 residues. The CDR3 DNA is TGTGCCAGCAGCTTAATAACAGATACGCAGTATTTT. Amino acid sequence: CASSLITDTQYF. The variable domain in full, completed from reference TRBV9 and TRBJ2-3, reads DSGVTQTPKHLITATGQRVTLRCSPRSGDLSVYWYQQSLDQGLQFLIQYYNGEERAKGNILERFSAQQFPDLHSELNLSSLELGDSALYFCASSLITDTQYFGPGTRLTVL.

J is TRBJ1-4 and V is TRBV5-6, with TRBD1 matching over 7 bases. Germline CDR1 is SGHDT and CDR2 is YYEEEE. The trim removed 4 bases at V and 8 bases at J, leaving 14 bases unmatched. The length of the CDR3 is 16 residues. CDR3: CASSRRGATPGEKLFF. The DNA for the CDR3 is TGTGCCAGCAGCCGCAGGGGGGCCACGCCTGGGGAAAAACTGTTTTTT.

The chain joins TRBV7-8 to TRBJ2-3; D not resolved. The CDR3 contains 13 residues. Germline V gives CDR1 SGHVS, CDR2 FQNEAQ. V was trimmed by 5 bases and J by 4 bases, leaving 10 bases between them. The chain's CDR3 is CASSPVAADTQYF. CDR3 nucleotide sequence: TGTGCCAGCAGCCCAGTCGCGGCAGATACGCAGTATTTT.

The chain is built from TRBV19 and TRBJ1-5, with no clear D. Germline CDR1 and CDR2: LNHDA and SQIVND (reference sequence). Trimming left V 10 bases short and J 0 bases short, with 10 bases between. This CDR3 has 13 residues. In nucleotides, the CDR3 is TGTGCCACCGGTGGGCATAGCAATCAGCCCCAGCATTTT. Its protein product is CATGGHSNQPQHF. The full variable domain, completed using reference TRBV19 and TRBJ1-5, is DGGITQSPKYLFRKEGQNVTLSCEQNLNHDAMYWYRQDPGQGLRLIYYSQIVNDFQKGDIAEGYSVSREKKESFPLTVTSAQKNPTAFYLCATGGHSNQPQHFGDGTRLSIL.

J is TRBJ1-5 and V is TRBV10-3; weak D call: TRBD1 (5 bases). This CDR3 contains 13 residues. V lost 3 bases and J lost 3, with 6 bases in between. CDR1 and CDR2 (germline): ENHRY, SYGVKD. This CDR3 is CAISEGVNQPQHF. CDR3 DNA sequence: TGTGCCATCAGTGAAGGGGTCAATCAGCCCCAGCATTTT.

The chain has TRBV28 and TRBJ1-5; 12 bases align to TRBD1. The CDR3 is made up of 16 amino acids. Trimming took 6 bases from V and 3 from J; bases not matched to a gene: 6. The V gene's germline CDR1 is MDHEN and CDR2 SYDVKM. The CDR3 coding sequence is TGTGCCAGCAGCCCCGGGGGACAGGGGGCCAATCAGCCCCAGCATTTT. Its protein product is CASSPGGQGANQPQHF.

The sample holds one count of this clone. The chain is built from TRBV3-1 (or the pseudogene TRBV3-2) and TRBJ2-3; the match to TRBD2 covers 9 bases. The CDR3 has 16 residues. Trimming took 2 bases from V and 2 from J; bases not matched to a gene: 5. Looked up from germline, CDR1 is LGHDT and CDR2 is YNNKEL (reference sequence). In DNA form, the CDR3 reads TGTGCCAGCAGCCAATTACAGCGGGGGGTCACAGATACGCAGTATTTT. It codes for CASSQLQRGVTDTQYF.

The V and J genes are TRBV15 and TRBJ1-5, with D possibly TRBD1 on 5 matching bases. CDR3 length: 16 amino acids. CDR1 and CDR2 (germline): LNHNV, YYDKDF (reference sequence). V gave up 0 bases and J gave up 3 bases, with 12 bases separating them. This chain's CDR3 is CATSRDLGRTNQPQHF. CDR3 DNA sequence: TGTGCCACCAGCAGAGATCTGGGGCGGACCAATCAGCCCCAGCATTTT.

The chain is built from TRBV12-3 or TRBV12-4 and TRBJ1-2, with unresolved D. This CDR3 region has 13 residues. V lost 3 bases, J lost 3 bases, and 8 bases lay in between. The CDR3 sequence: CASSFNTDYGYTF. CDR3 in DNA: TGTGCCAGCAGTTTTAACACAGACTATGGCTACACCTTC.

V usage is TRBV29-1 and J usage is TRBJ1-1, with TRBD1 identical over 8 bases. CDR1 is SQVTM, CDR2 ANQGSEA, per germline. CDR3 length equals 14 residues. Unmatched junction bases numbered 6, after V lost 6 bases and J lost 0 bases. This chain's CDR3 is CSVRGQGLNTEAFF. In DNA form, the CDR3 reads TGCAGCGTCCGAGGACAGGGATTGAACACTGAAGCTTTCTTT. Combining the CDR3 with reference TRBV29-1 and TRBJ1-1 gives the whole variable domain SAVISQKPSRDICQRGTSLTIQCQVDSQVTMMFWYRQQPGQSLTLIATANQGSEATYESGFVIDKFPISRPNLTFSTLTVSNMSPEDSSIYLCSVRGQGLNTEAFFGQGTRLTVV.

V is TRBV20-1 and J is TRBJ2-3; D might be TRBD2 (5 bases). The V gene's germline CDR1 is DFQATT and CDR2 SNEGSKA (reference sequence). V was pared by 3 bases and J by 2 bases, with 12 bases between. The CDR3 spans 14 residues. The CDR3 loop is CSASWASHTDTQYF. In DNA form, the CDR3 reads TGCAGTGCTAGTTGGGCTAGCCACACAGATACGCAGTATTTT.

The V and J genes are TRBV15 and TRBJ2-2; 10 positions agree with TRBD2. The germline V gene encodes CDR1 LNHNV and CDR2 YYDKDF (reference sequence). Germline trimming cut 0 bases from V and 0 bases from J; bases unmatched to any gene: 7. CDR3 length equals 19 residues. CDR3 nucleotide sequence: TGTGCCACCAGCAGAGATACTAGCGGGGTGCCCGCGAACACCGGGGAGCTGTTTTTT. Protein product: CATSRDTSGVPANTGELFF.